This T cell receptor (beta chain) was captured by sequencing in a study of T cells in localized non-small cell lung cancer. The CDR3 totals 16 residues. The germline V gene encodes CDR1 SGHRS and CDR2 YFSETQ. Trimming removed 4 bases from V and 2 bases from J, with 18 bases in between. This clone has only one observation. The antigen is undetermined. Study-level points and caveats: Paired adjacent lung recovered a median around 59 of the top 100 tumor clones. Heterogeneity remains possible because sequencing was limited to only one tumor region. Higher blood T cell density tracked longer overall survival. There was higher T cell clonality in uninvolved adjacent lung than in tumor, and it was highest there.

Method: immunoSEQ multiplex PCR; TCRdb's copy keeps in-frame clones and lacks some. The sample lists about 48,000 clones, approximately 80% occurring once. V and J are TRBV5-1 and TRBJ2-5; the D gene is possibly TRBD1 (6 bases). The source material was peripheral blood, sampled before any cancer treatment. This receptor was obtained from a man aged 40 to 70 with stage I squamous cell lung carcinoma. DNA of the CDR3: TGCGCCAGCAGCCAGGGGTCCACTACCATTCAAGAGACCCAGTACTTC. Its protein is CASSQGSTTIQETQYF.